The sequence of this T cell receptor (beta chain) was determined in a study of blood T cell repertoires in COVID-19. Sequencing was performed with immunoSEQ multiplex PCR; in TCRdb, only in-frame clones are kept and a portion is missing. The sample includes a few hundred thousand clones, 90% of them seen just once. CDR3 length equals 12 residues. V was shortened by 3 bases and J by 5 bases, with 5 bases between the two germline ends. The chain couples TRBV23-1 to TRBJ1-5; D uncertain. TRBV23-1 belongs to the ORF category, with a function that is uncertain. This clonotype originated in a woman aged 50 to 60 with COVID-19, enrolled during active disease. Sequencing input: peripheral blood. The CDR3 protein is CASSHPHQPQHF. CDR3 bases: TGCGCCAGCAGTCATCCTCATCAGCCCCAGCATTTT.